Below are 25 T cell receptor beta chains sequenced from a single sample in a study of blood T cell repertoires in COVID-19 (dated by TCRdb to the early 2020s). The library was prepared using the immunoSEQ multiplex PCR assay. TCRdb retrieved this table from immuneACCESS and kept in-frame rearrangements only. Not all clones are present; in checked studies, unresolved V genes account for under half, and no reason is known for the remainder. This sample is represented by about 48,000 clones; 83% of them were singletons. Clones ranked in the top ten supply about 5.2% of the sample. The sequenced sample was peripheral blood. The receptors shown here come from a human donor in a cohort sampled during active COVID-19.

This clone was seen more than once but under ten times. The J gene is TRBJ2-3, the V gene TRBV7-2; 8 positions match TRBD2. Germline CDR1 is SGHTA and CDR2 is FQGNSA. J gave up 0 bases and V 5 bases, and 1 base lay outside the gene matches. The CDR3 is made up of 14 amino acids. The CDR3 spells CASSRGGSTDTQYF. The CDR3 nucleotides are TGTGCCAGCAGCCGGGGGGGGAGCACAGATACGCAGTATTTT.

The chain employs TRBV21-1 and TRBJ1-1; TRBD1 reflects the table's D call only, with no check against the DNA. TRBV21-1 is a documented pseudogene. The CDR3 sequence is 13 residues long. The CDR3 sequence: CASSPGQPSGAFF. The DNA of the CDR3 is TGTGCCAGCAGCCCGGGACAACCTTCGGGAGCTTTCTTT.

The chain carries TRBV7-8 and TRBJ2-1, with 7 bases aligning to TRBD1. J gave up 6 bases and V 3 bases, and 5 bases lay outside the gene matches. The CDR3 length is 14 residues. CDR1 SGHVS and CDR2 FQNEAQ come from the germline V gene. The CDR3 spells CASSFDRGRNEQFF. CDR3 DNA sequence: TGTGCCAGCAGCTTCGATAGGGGGCGCAATGAGCAGTTCTTC.

This chain uses TRBV27 with TRBJ1-2, with D tentatively TRBD1 (6 bases). The germline CDR1 and CDR2 sequences are MNHEY and SMNVEV (reference sequence). Trimming pared 4 bases from V and 3 bases from J, leaving 12 bases between. The CDR3 totals 14 residues. CDR3 coding DNA: TGTGCCAGCAGTTCGCCAGGGGCGCACTATGGCTACACCTTC. Translating gives CASSSPGAHYGYTF.

This clone was detected once. The rearrangement links TRBV27 to TRBJ2-1; no clear D. The germline V gene encodes CDR1 MNHEY and CDR2 SMNVEV (reference sequence). This CDR3 has 13 residues. V lost 3 bases and J 0 bases, leaving 3 bases between the germline ends. The CDR3 here is CASSFSSYNEQFF. As DNA, the CDR3 is TGTGCCAGCAGTTTCAGCTCCTACAATGAGCAGTTCTTC.

V usage is TRBV19 and J usage is TRBJ2-5, with D possibly TRBD1 on 5 matching bases. The germline V gene has CDR1 LNHDA and CDR2 SQIVND (reference sequence). The CDR3 is made up of 12 amino acids. V lost 6 bases and J 0 bases, leaving 5 bases between the germline ends. CDR3 sequence: CASRQDQETQYF. The CDR3 coding sequence is TGTGCCAGTAGACAGGACCAAGAGACCCAGTACTTC.

V is TRBV3-1 (or the pseudogene TRBV3-2) and J is TRBJ1-1; D is perhaps TRBD1 (6 bases). Germline CDR1 reads LGHDT; CDR2 reads YNNKEL (reference sequence). V was trimmed by 4 bases and J by 1 base, leaving 13 bases between them. The CDR3 runs to 15 residues. DNA of the CDR3: TGTGCCAGCAGCCCACGGGGGGGGGCGAACACTGAAGCTTTCTTT. It translates to CASSPRGGANTEAFF.

The chain links TRBV7-9 to TRBJ2-1; D possibly corresponds to TRBD1 (6 bases). The germline CDR1 and CDR2 sequences are SEHNR and FQNEAQ (reference sequence). Trimming stripped 3 bases from V and 8 bases from J, with 20 bases between. This CDR3 comprises 16 residues. CDR3 amino acids: CASSLQGTVGPDEQFF. The DNA of the CDR3 is TGTGCCAGCAGCTTGCAGGGGACGGTTGGCCCCGATGAGCAGTTCTTC.

The chain joins TRBV19 to TRBJ2-1; 9 bases align to TRBD2. Germline V gives CDR1 LNHDA, CDR2 SQIVND (reference sequence). The length of the CDR3 is 17 residues. The J segment lost 9 bases and the V segment lost 3 bases, leaving 15 bases of the junction unmatched. CDR3 nucleotide sequence: TGTGCCAGTAGTATTCCCCTTGCGGGGGGGCCTATCGGTGAGCAGTTCTTC. The encoded protein is CASSIPLAGGPIGEQFF.

V is TRBV11-2 and J is TRBJ2-2, with 8 positions matching TRBD2. CDR3 size: 17 residues. Trimming cost V 5 bases and J 3 bases; bases outside gene matches: 11. Germline V gene lookup returns CDR1 SGHAT and CDR2 FQNNGV. The CDR3 reads CASSPRAGVGYTGELFF. The CDR3 DNA reads TGTGCCAGCAGCCCTAGAGCGGGGGTAGGGTACACCGGGGAGCTGTTTTTT.

This chain links TRBV28 with TRBJ2-7; 13 positions agree with TRBD2. Germline CDR1 and CDR2: MDHEN and SYDVKM. V trimming: 5 bases; J trimming: 3 bases; junction bases outside the gene matches: 10. The CDR3 spans 17 residues. CDR3: CASSPRTSGGTRYEQYF. The CDR3 region has the DNA TGTGCCAGCAGTCCACGGACTAGCGGGGGCACCCGCTACGAGCAGTACTTC.

The V call is TRBV23-1, the J call TRBJ1-4; 8 bases are a match to TRBD1. TRBV23-1 is placed among ORFs of uncertain function. The CDR3 runs 16 residues. With V trimmed by 4 bases and J by 3 bases, 7 bases remained unmatched. The CDR3 is CASSRPRTGPNEKLFF. CDR3 DNA: TGCGCCAGCAGTCGACCGCGGACAGGGCCTAATGAAAAACTGTTTTTT.

This clone was counted a single time. V is TRBV3-1 (or the pseudogene TRBV3-2) and J is TRBJ2-1; TRBD1 matches at 9 bases. V shed 8 bases and J 7 bases; nucleotides not matched to a gene: 9. Germline V CDR1 and CDR2: LGHDT, YNNKEL (reference sequence). CDR3 size: 14 residues. CDR3 DNA: TGTGCCAGCGGGCCCGGGACAGGGACGAATGAGCAGTTCTTC. This sequence encodes CASGPGTGTNEQFF.

The J gene is TRBJ1-6, the V gene TRBV30, with 10 positions matching TRBD1. There are 14 residues in the CDR3. The germline CDR1 and CDR2 sequences are GTSNPN and SVGIG (reference sequence). After removal of 5 bases from V and 10 bases from J, the junction contained 8 bases not matched to a gene. The CDR3 reads CAWATGQGRSPLHF. DNA for the CDR3: TGTGCCTGGGCTACGGGACAGGGGAGGTCACCCCTCCACTTT.

This clone was detected a few times. The chain carries TRBV10-3 and TRBJ2-7, with TRBD2 matching over 14 bases. There are 16 residues in the CDR3. The J segment lost 4 bases and the V segment lost 2 bases, leaving 4 bases of the junction unmatched. Germline CDR1 and CDR2: ENHRY and SYGVKD. CDR3 nucleotide sequence: TGTGCCATCAGTGAGCCAGGACTAGCGGGGGGTTACGAGCAGTACTTC. Its protein product is CAISEPGLAGGYEQYF.

The chain couples TRBV30 to TRBJ1-6, with D perhaps TRBD1 (5 bases). The CDR3 is made up of 15 amino acids. Trimming removed 3 bases from V and 0 bases from J, with 9 bases in between. In germline, CDR1 is GTSNPN, CDR2 SVGIG (reference sequence). CDR3 sequence: CAWSPGLSYNSPLHF. CDR3 nucleotide sequence: TGTGCCTGGAGCCCAGGGCTCTCCTATAATTCACCCCTCCACTTT.

The chain employs TRBV20-1 and TRBJ2-7, with D maybe TRBD2 (5 bases). Germline V gives CDR1 DFQATT, CDR2 SNEGSKA (reference sequence). CDR3 size: 11 residues. Trimming pared 6 bases from V and 3 bases from J, leaving 9 bases between. CDR3 coding DNA: TGCAGTGCGGATACTAGCTACGAGCAGTACTTC. Translated: CSADTSYEQYF.

Points on this clone: The same CDR3 is also encoded by other DNA sequences in this sample. This chain connects TRBV27 to TRBJ1-1, with D unclear. V was cut by 4 bases and J by 3 bases, with 9 bases left in between. The CDR3 spans 13 residues. Per the germline V gene, CDR1 is MNHEY and CDR2 is SMNVEV (reference sequence). This CDR3 reads CASSSREDTEAFF. CDR3 nucleotide sequence: TGTGCCAGCAGTTCGAGGGAGGACACTGAAGCTTTCTTT.

The genes are TRBV5-8 and TRBJ1-1; D is ambiguous. Germline V lookup: CDR1 SGHTS, CDR2 YDEGEE. The CDR3 length is 9 residues. Trimming left V 2 bases short and J 10 bases short, with 3 bases between. CDR3 sequence (DNA): TGTGCCAGCAGCTTTCTAGCTTTCTTT. Residues: CASSFLAFF.

The gene calls are TRBV3-1 (or the pseudogene TRBV3-2) and TRBJ1-6; D unclear. Germline V lookup: CDR1 LGHDT, CDR2 YNNKEL (reference sequence). The CDR3 has 13 residues. The V and J ends lost 4 bases and 7 bases respectively, with 8 bases between them. The CDR3 DNA sequence: TGTGCCAGCAGCCGAGGGATGAATTCACCCCTCCACTTT. Protein: CASSRGMNSPLHF.

J is TRBJ1-2 and V is TRBV6-5, with TRBD1 identical over 11 bases. J was trimmed by 1 base and V by 3 bases; bases with no gene match: 1. The CDR3 totals 15 residues. The germline V gene has CDR1 MNHEY and CDR2 SVGAGI. This chain's CDR3 is CASSYGTGGNYGYTF. CDR3 bases: TGTGCCAGCAGTTATGGGACAGGGGGTAACTATGGCTACACCTTC.

The rearrangement uses TRBV19 and TRBJ2-6; 9 nucleotides line up with TRBD1. Trimming removed 6 bases from V and 2 bases from J; junction bases left unmatched: 11. The CDR3 runs 18 residues. Germline V lookup: CDR1 LNHDA, CDR2 SQIVND (reference sequence). The CDR3 is CASSLQGQGSPGANVLTF. DNA of the CDR3: TGTGCCAGTAGCCTGCAGGGACAGGGCTCACCTGGGGCCAACGTCCTGACTTTC.

The J gene is TRBJ2-1, the V gene TRBV14; 11 nucleotides agree with TRBD2. V lost 1 base to trimming and J lost 0 bases; unmatched junction nucleotides: 11. The germline CDR1 and CDR2 sequences are SGHDN and FVKESK. The length of the CDR3 is 20 residues. The CDR3 nucleotides are TGTGCCAGCAGCCAAGGCCAGGGACTAGCGGCCAGGAGCTCCTACAATGAGCAGTTCTTC. Translated: CASSQGQGLAARSSYNEQFF.

Details on this clone: The sample contains more than one DNA sequence encoding this CDR3. The chain has TRBV3-1 (or the pseudogene TRBV3-2) and TRBJ1-6; a weak D match, TRBD1 (6 bases). There are 14 residues in the CDR3. From germline, CDR1 is LGHDT and CDR2 YNNKEL (reference sequence). V was cut by 1 base and J by 8 bases, with 9 bases left in between. As DNA, the CDR3 is TGTGCCAGCAGCCAAGTTACAGGGTATTCACCCCTCCACTTT. Its translation is CASSQVTGYSPLHF.

CDR3 region: CAWSVQAGRVDTQYF. Here the CDR3 DNA reads TGTGCCTGGAGTGTACAGGCGGGGAGGGTAGATACGCAGTATTTT. This chain connects TRBV30 to TRBJ2-3, with 7 bases lining up with TRBD2. V shed 0 bases and J 5 bases; nucleotides not matched to a gene: 8. From germline, CDR1 is GTSNPN and CDR2 SVGIG (reference sequence). The CDR3 sequence is 15 residues long.